One sample yielded the 32 T cell receptor beta chains listed below, sequenced in a study of blood T cell repertoires in COVID-19. The repertoire was sequenced with immunoSEQ multiplex PCR; TCRdb's copy has only in-frame clones and lacks some. The data hold roughly 49,000 clones, with about 83% observed a single time. The material sequenced was peripheral blood. All receptors derive from a man aged 40-55 years with acute or convalescent COVID-19.

The V call is TRBV6-5, the J call TRBJ2-7; D not certain. V lost 6 bases and J lost 3, with 12 bases in between. CDR3 size: 13 residues. Per the germline V gene, CDR1 is MNHEY and CDR2 is SVGAGI. This chain's CDR3 is CASRVGPNYEQYV. CDR3 DNA sequence: TGTGCCAGCAGGGTTGGGCCCAACTACGAGCAGTACGTC.

The chain carries TRBV10-3 and TRBJ2-3; 7 nucleotides agree with TRBD1. Germline CDR1 and CDR2: ENHRY and SYGVKD. V lost 5 bases and J lost 8; bases outside the gene matches: 16. The CDR3 has 16 residues. The CDR3 protein is CAISPNMTGIVSTQYF. The CDR3 nucleotides are TGTGCCATCAGTCCGAATATGACAGGGATCGTATCTACGCAGTATTTT.

J is TRBJ2-5 and V is TRBV13, with 9 bases identical to TRBD2. With 3 bases clipped from V and 2 bases from J, the junction kept 4 bases outside the gene matches. Germline V gene sequence: CDR1 PRHDT, CDR2 FYEKMQ (reference sequence). This CDR3 region has 15 residues. Written as DNA, the CDR3 is TGTGCCAGCAGCTTCACTAGCGGGCGTCAAGAGACCCAGTACTTC. This sequence encodes CASSFTSGRQETQYF. Complete variable domain (other parts from reference TRBV13 and TRBJ2-5): AAGVIQSPRHLIKEKRETATLKCYPIPRHDTVYWYQQGPGQDPQFLISFYEKMQSDKGSIPDRFSAQQFSDYHSELNMSSLELGDSALYFCASSFTSGRQETQYFGPGTRLLVL.

The chain has TRBV14 and TRBJ2-2; D is unresolved. V shed 1 base and J shed 4 bases, with 4 bases lying between them. Germline CDR1 SGHDN, CDR2 FVKESK. CDR3 length: 13 amino acids. CDR3 region: CASSQVGTGELFF. CDR3 in DNA: TGTGCCAGCAGCCAAGTCGGCACCGGGGAGCTGTTTTTT.

This clone was detected a few times. The genes are TRBV5-5 and TRBJ1-2, with a possible D match to TRBD1 (6 bases). Germline V gives CDR1 SGHKS, CDR2 YYEKEE (reference sequence). This CDR3 comprises 13 residues. Trimming left V 1 base short and J 4 bases short, with 8 bases between. CDR3 bases: TGTGCCAGCAGCTTGCAGGGGAGCTATGGCTACACCTTC. This translates into CASSLQGSYGYTF.

This clone has only a few counts. The chain recombines TRBV7-8 with TRBJ2-3; TRBD2 matches 12 bases. Trimming removed 4 bases from V and 5 bases from J; junction bases left unmatched: 1. Germline V gene lookup returns CDR1 SGHVS and CDR2 FQNEAQ. The CDR3 covers 14 residues. The CDR3 protein is CASSSSGGGDTQYF. For the CDR3, the DNA is TGTGCCAGCAGCTCTAGCGGGGGGGGAGATACGCAGTATTTT.

The chain links TRBV29-1 to TRBJ1-3; D not certain. The CDR3 contains 14 residues. Trimming took off 6 bases at V and 0 bases at J, with 12 bases between the two ends. Germline CDR1 is SQVTM and CDR2 is ANQGSEA. The chain's CDR3 is CSVASGNSGNTIYF. As DNA, the CDR3 is TGCAGCGTCGCCTCCGGGAACTCTGGAAACACCATATATTTT.

The chain carries TRBV28 and TRBJ1-6, with 7 nucleotides matching TRBD1. Losses at the gene ends were 5 bases for V and 13 bases for J; bases not matched to a gene: 11. Germline assignment: CDR1 MDHEN and CDR2 SYDVKM. The CDR3 sequence is 14 residues long. CDR3 DNA: TGTGCCAGCAGTCTCCCGCACACAGGGGCGCCCCTCCACTTT. It yields the protein CASSLPHTGAPLHF.

The rearrangement links TRBV6-5 to TRBJ1-1; 7 bases map to TRBD1. The CDR3 has 14 amino acids. Germline lookup yields CDR1 MNHEY and CDR2 SVGAGI. Trimming took 7 bases from V and 1 from J; bases not matched to a gene: 6. This CDR3 is CASIGGLGNTEAFF. The CDR3 region has the DNA TGTGCCAGCATAGGGGGCCTGGGGAACACTGAAGCTTTCTTT.

The V and J genes are TRBV5-1 and TRBJ2-6; the match to TRBD1 covers 8 bases. With 4 bases clipped from V and 3 bases from J, the junction kept 3 bases outside the gene matches. Per the germline V gene, CDR1 is SGHRS and CDR2 is YFSETQ. This CDR3 region has 15 residues. DNA of the CDR3: TGCGCCAGCAGCAGACAGGGGAGTGGGGCCAACGTCCTGACTTTC. It codes for CASSRQGSGANVLTF.

This clone was seen just once. This chain uses TRBV27 with TRBJ1-2; 7 positions match TRBD1. With V trimmed by 5 bases and J by 4 bases, 10 bases remained unmatched. Germline V gives CDR1 MNHEY, CDR2 SMNVEV (reference sequence). CDR3 size: 15 residues. CDR3 sequence reads: CASSSKQGSVYGYTF. The CDR3 DNA follows: TGTGCCAGCAGTAGCAAACAGGGGTCGGTCTATGGCTACACCTTC.

The J gene is TRBJ1-6, the V gene TRBV27, with TRBD1 matching over 9 bases. V lost 0 bases, J lost 7 bases, and 4 bases stayed unmatched. Germline assignment: CDR1 MNHEY and CDR2 SMNVEV (reference sequence). The CDR3 is 16 amino acids. The CDR3 sequence is CASSLSWDRANSPLHF. In DNA, the CDR3 is TGTGCCAGCAGTTTATCGTGGGACAGGGCCAATTCACCCCTCCACTTT.

The chain links TRBV12-3 or TRBV12-4 to TRBJ2-3; D perhaps matches TRBD1 (6 bases). The CDR3 consists of 13 residues. V lost 6 bases and J lost 4, with 11 bases in between. The CDR3 bases are TGTGCCAGCAGGACAGGAGGAGCAGATACGCAGTATTTT. Its protein is CASRTGGADTQYF.

J is TRBJ1-5 and V is TRBV14; D might be TRBD1 (5 bases). The germline V gene has CDR1 SGHDN and CDR2 FVKESK. V lost 1 base to trimming and J lost 4 bases, with 11 bases between them. The CDR3 contains 15 residues. In nucleotides, the CDR3 is TGTGCCAGCAGCCAAGTTGGGGGGGGAAATCAGCCCCAGCATTTT. Protein: CASSQVGGGNQPQHF.

The chain couples TRBV5-8 to TRBJ1-6, with D perhaps matching TRBD1 (6 bases). CDR1 is SGHTS and CDR2 is YDEGEE in the germline V gene. This CDR3 region has 18 residues. Deletions cut 4 bases from V and 0 bases from J, with 17 bases between. The CDR3 protein is CASSRTEGSSSYNSPLHF. The CDR3 coding sequence is TGTGCCAGCAGCCGGACAGAAGGTTCGAGCTCCTATAATTCACCCCTCCACTTT.

The chain employs TRBV5-1 and TRBJ2-7; 7 bases line up with TRBD1. CDR1 is SGHRS and CDR2 is YFSETQ in the germline V gene. The CDR3 has 13 residues. J gave up 3 bases and V 6 bases, and 6 bases lay outside the gene matches. The CDR3 region has the DNA TGCGCCAGCACAGGGGCAGGGGGCTACGAGCAGTACTTC. This gives the protein CASTGAGGYEQYF.

There are a few counts of this clone. The J gene is TRBJ1-2, the V gene TRBV2, with 10 bases that match TRBD1. The length of the CDR3 is 17 residues. Germline CDR1 reads SNHLY; CDR2 reads FYNNEI. Trimming took 2 bases from V and 2 from J; bases not matched to a gene: 8. The CDR3, as DNA: TGTGCCAGCAGTGAACTTGGGGACAGGGGCTCGAACTATGGCTACACCTTC. This sequence encodes CASSELGDRGSNYGYTF.

The V gene is TRBV6-5, the J gene TRBJ1-1, with D unclear. This CDR3 spans 16 amino acids. The germline V gene has CDR1 MNHEY and CDR2 SVGAGI. V was clipped by 4 bases and J by 6 bases, with 21 bases between them. CDR3 in amino acids: CASSSRPGSTPPEAFF. In nucleotides, the CDR3 is TGTGCCAGCAGTTCTCGACCCGGGTCGACCCCCCCTGAAGCTTTCTTT.

The count of this clone is one. In DNA form, the CDR3 reads TGCGCCAGCAGCTTGGAGGGAGGGATGAGGCCCCAGCATTTT. Translation: CASSLEGGMRPQHF. V gene TRBV5-1 combines with J gene TRBJ1-5; D not certain. Germline V gene sequence: CDR1 SGHRS, CDR2 YFSETQ. With 0 bases removed from V and 9 bases from J, the gap between germline ends came to 13 bases. This CDR3 spans 14 amino acids.

V is TRBV6-5 and J is TRBJ1-1, with D possibly being TRBD1 (5 bases). Germline CDR1 is MNHEY and CDR2 is SVGAGI. Trimming took off 2 bases at V and 4 bases at J, with 14 bases between the two ends. CDR3 length: 15 residues. The CDR3 DNA sequence: TGTGCCAGCAGTTACCGAAGCGGGGGAGGCACTGAAGCTTTCTTT. The encoded protein is CASSYRSGGGTEAFF.

The chain employs TRBV7-2 and TRBJ2-5, with 7 nucleotides matching TRBD2. CDR1 and CDR2 from the germline V gene are SGHTA and FQGNSA. The CDR3 has 17 amino acids. J gave up 2 bases and V 4 bases, and 13 bases lay outside the gene matches. The DNA of the CDR3 is TGTGCCAGCAGCTCCGACCCTAGGGGCGGGGGTCAAGAGACCCAGTACTTC. Protein product: CASSSDPRGGGQETQYF.

This clone came up a few times. This CDR3 reads CASSGGQSNEKLFF. CDR3 nucleotides: TGTGCCAGCAGTGGCGGACAGAGTAATGAAAAACTGTTTTTT. The chain couples TRBV25-1 to TRBJ1-4; a possible D gene is TRBD1 (6 bases). Looked up from germline, CDR1 is MGHDK and CDR2 is SYGVNS. Trimming removed 4 bases at V and 4 bases at J, with 10 bases between. This CDR3 region has 14 residues.

The chain couples TRBV7-9 to TRBJ2-3; D is ambiguous. With 5 bases removed from V and 0 bases from J, the gap between germline ends came to 12 bases. This CDR3 has 15 amino acids. Per germline, CDR1 SEHNR and CDR2 FQNEAQ (reference sequence). CDR3 in DNA: TGTGCCAGCAGCCCAGTATCGACTAGCACAGATACGCAGTATTTT. Protein sequence: CASSPVSTSTDTQYF.

This rearrangement joins TRBV15 to TRBJ1-1; D is possibly TRBD1 (5 bases). Looked up from germline, CDR1 is LNHNV and CDR2 is YYDKDF (reference sequence). Trimming left V 3 bases short and J 1 base short, with 15 bases between. This CDR3 is built from 16 residues. The CDR3 coding sequence is TGTGCCACCAGCAGCCCCGGCACAGGACAGAACACTGAAGCTTTCTTT. It codes for CATSSPGTGQNTEAFF. The full variable domain, completed using reference TRBV15 and TRBJ1-1, is DAMVIQNPRYQVTQFGKPVTLSCSQTLNHNVMYWYQQKSSQAPKLLFHYYDKDFNNEADTPDNFQSRRPNTSFCFLDIRSPGLGDTAMYLCATSSPGTGQNTEAFFGQGTRLTVV.

V and J are TRBV9 and TRBJ2-3; D ambiguous. Trimming shortened V by 4 bases and J by 6 bases, and 12 bases separated the two germline ends. Germline-derived CDR1 and CDR2 are SGDLS and YYNGEE. The CDR3 contains 13 residues. CDR3 nucleotides: TGTGCCAGCAGCTCCACGGTACCGGATACGCAGTATTTT. Its protein is CASSSTVPDTQYF.

CDR3 amino acids: CATSGTGVGNQPQHF. In DNA form, the CDR3 reads TGTGCCACCAGTGGTACAGGGGTCGGCAATCAGCCCCAGCATTTT. This chain links TRBV24-1 with TRBJ1-5, with 7 bases fitting TRBD1. V was clipped by 5 bases and J by 2 bases; unmatched bases: 5. Germline CDR1 reads KGHDR; CDR2 reads SFDVKD. This CDR3 region has 15 residues.

In its sample, this clone was seen once. The genes are TRBV6-5 and TRBJ1-6; 7 bases line up with TRBD1. V was clipped by 6 bases and J by 10 bases; unmatched bases: 12. Germline V gene sequence: CDR1 MNHEY, CDR2 SVGAGI. This CDR3 region has 15 residues. CDR3 amino acids: CASRPPGQQRSPLHF. The CDR3 DNA reads TGTGCCAGCAGGCCCCCGGGACAGCAGAGATCACCCCTCCACTTT.

This chain uses TRBV19 with TRBJ1-5; 8 bases are a match to TRBD1. Trimming at V came to 6 bases and at J to 1 base, leaving 2 bases not matched to a gene. The CDR3 runs 14 residues. From germline, CDR1 is LNHDA and CDR2 SQIVND (reference sequence). The CDR3 bases are TGTGCCAGTAGAACAGGGGGGAGCAATCAGCCCCAGCATTTT. Translating gives CASRTGGSNQPQHF.

The rearrangement joins TRBV18 to TRBJ1-1, with D tentatively TRBD1 (5 bases). Germline V gene data show CDR1 as KGHSH and CDR2 as LQKENI. The CDR3 is 15 amino acids. Trimming took 6 bases from V and 1 from J, leaving 15 bases between them. This CDR3 reads CASSQQNDRNTEAFF. The CDR3 nucleotides read TGTGCCAGCTCCCAACAAAATGACAGGAACACTGAAGCTTTCTTT.

The chain has TRBV27 and TRBJ2-7; TRBD1 agrees at 10 bases. J was trimmed by 1 base and V by 7 bases; bases with no gene match: 13. CDR1 is MNHEY and CDR2 is SMNVEV in the germline V gene (reference sequence). The CDR3 is 17 amino acids. The CDR3 nucleotides are TGTGCCAGCAAGGGGGCGGGTCGGACAGGGGGATCCTACGAGCAGTACTTC. Translation gives CASKGAGRTGGSYEQYF.

V and J are TRBV27 and TRBJ2-1; 8 bases line up with TRBD2. V shed 6 bases, J shed 1 base, and the junction held 5 bases outside the gene matches. Germline values: CDR1 MNHEY, CDR2 SMNVEV (reference sequence). There are 15 residues in the CDR3. This chain's CDR3 is CASRLAGSSYNEQFF. The CDR3 nucleotides read TGTGCCAGCAGATTAGCGGGATCTTCCTACAATGAGCAGTTCTTC.

V gene TRBV24-1 combines with J gene TRBJ2-7; 7 bases line up with TRBD1. This CDR3 comprises 15 residues. The V and J ends lost 5 bases and 7 bases, in that order; junction bases with no gene match: 13. Germline CDR1 KGHDR, CDR2 SFDVKD. The CDR3 nucleotides read TGTGCCACCAGTGCGAAGACGACAGGGCCGCCAGAGCAGTACTTC. It encodes CATSAKTTGPPEQYF.